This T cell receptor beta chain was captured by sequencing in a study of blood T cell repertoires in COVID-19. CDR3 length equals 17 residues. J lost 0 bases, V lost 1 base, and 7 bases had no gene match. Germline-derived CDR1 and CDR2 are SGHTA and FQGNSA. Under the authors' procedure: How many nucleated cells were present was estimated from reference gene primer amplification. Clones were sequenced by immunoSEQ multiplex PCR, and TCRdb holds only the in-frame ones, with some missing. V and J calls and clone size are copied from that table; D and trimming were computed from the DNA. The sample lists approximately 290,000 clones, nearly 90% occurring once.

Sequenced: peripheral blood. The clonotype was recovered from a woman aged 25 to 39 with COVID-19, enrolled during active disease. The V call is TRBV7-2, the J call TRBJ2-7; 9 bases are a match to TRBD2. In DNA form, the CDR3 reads TGTGCCAGCAGCTTAGTTTCCGCGGGGGGGAGCTCCTACGAGCAGTACTTC. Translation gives CASSLVSAGGSSYEQYF.